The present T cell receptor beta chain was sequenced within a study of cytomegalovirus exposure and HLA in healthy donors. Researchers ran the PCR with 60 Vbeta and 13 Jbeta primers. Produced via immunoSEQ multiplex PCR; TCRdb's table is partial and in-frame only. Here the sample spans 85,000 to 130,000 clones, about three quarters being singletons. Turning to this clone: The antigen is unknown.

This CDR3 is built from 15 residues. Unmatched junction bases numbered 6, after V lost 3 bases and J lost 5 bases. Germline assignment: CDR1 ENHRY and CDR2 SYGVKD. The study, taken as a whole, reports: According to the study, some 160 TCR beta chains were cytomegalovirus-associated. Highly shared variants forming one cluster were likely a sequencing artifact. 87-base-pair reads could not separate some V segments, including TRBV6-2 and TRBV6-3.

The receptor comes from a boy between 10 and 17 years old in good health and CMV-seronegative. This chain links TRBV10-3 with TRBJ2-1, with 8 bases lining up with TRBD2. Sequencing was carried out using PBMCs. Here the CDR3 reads CAISDPSGLHNEQFF. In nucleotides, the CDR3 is TGTGCCATCAGTGATCCTAGCGGGCTCCACAATGAGCAGTTCTTC.